This TCR beta chain originates from a study of blood T cell repertoires in COVID-19 (dated by TCRdb to 2018 to 2020). Notes on the research overall: Samples from collaborators originated in the United States, Italy and Spain and spanned both the acute and convalescent phases of COVID-19. The prospective study material was composed of cDNA or gDNA derived from T cells, B-cell-depleted T cells, or PBMCs. Subjects who had been exposed to COVID-19, were actively infected with it, or had recovered from it provided the deeply sampled blood TCRbeta repertoires that made up the dataset. A freely available public database, intended as a resource for researchers studying the immune response to SARS-CoV-2, is where the repertoires were released. Samples were obtained from the ongoing ImmuneRACE study (first 160 participants) and from over a thousand subjects provided by 6 global collaborators. A de-identified subject ID, COVID-19 status, age in years and sex were almost always included in the sample metadata. Where available, HLA class I and class II types were obtained from metadata supplied by the sample provider rather than from assay-based typing.

The collaborating institutions used their own protocols to collect whole blood in K2EDTA tubes. Collaborator samples were shipped for TCRbeta analysis as frozen whole blood, isolated PBMCs, or DNA extracted from either sample type. The germline V gene encodes CDR1 SGHRS and CDR2 YFSETQ. V is clipped by 2 bases and J by 8 bases, and the sequence between their germline boundaries is 7 bases long. The CDR3 runs 12 amino acids, cysteine and phenylalanine included. Only the CDR3 DNA is retained, 36 bases long and in frame from the first base. The immunoSEQ Assay, a bias-controlled multiplex PCR, was used to amplify TCRbeta CDR3 regions from genomic DNA. Under the source paper's analysis protocol: The number of nucleated cells in each sample was estimated from the amplification of reference gene primers within the assay. To quantify the absolute abundance of each unique TCRbeta CDR3 rearrangement, sequence reads were collapsed and filtered. For each sample, productive Simpson clonality was calculated by taking the square root of Simpson's diversity index across productive rearrangements. Imported from immuneACCESS, the table was reduced by TCRdb to in-frame sequences with V and J called. These copies leave out some clones; in studies compared against another copy, an unresolved V gene accounts for under half, and the cause of the remainder is not known. V, J and clone size are taken as reported in that table, and D and trimming were inferred from the DNA itself. The sample table holds some 170,000 clones, of which 85% were seen once. The ten top clones hold approximately 8% of the sample.

Concerning this clone itself: What antigen it recognizes has not been identified. No clone much larger than this one lies a single base away; base qualities are absent.

Findings and caveats that apply to the study as a whole: Clinical and demographic metadata were provided uncurated, with the amount varying by source and participant.

Material for sequencing was peripheral blood. This receptor was obtained from a woman aged 60 to 75 with acute or convalescent COVID-19. The receptor chain draws on TRBV5-1 and TRBJ2-2, with the D gene not clear enough to name. The CDR3 is CASSFASGELFF. The DNA sequence is as follows: TGCGCCAGCAGCTTCGCCAGTGGGGAGCTGTTTTTT.